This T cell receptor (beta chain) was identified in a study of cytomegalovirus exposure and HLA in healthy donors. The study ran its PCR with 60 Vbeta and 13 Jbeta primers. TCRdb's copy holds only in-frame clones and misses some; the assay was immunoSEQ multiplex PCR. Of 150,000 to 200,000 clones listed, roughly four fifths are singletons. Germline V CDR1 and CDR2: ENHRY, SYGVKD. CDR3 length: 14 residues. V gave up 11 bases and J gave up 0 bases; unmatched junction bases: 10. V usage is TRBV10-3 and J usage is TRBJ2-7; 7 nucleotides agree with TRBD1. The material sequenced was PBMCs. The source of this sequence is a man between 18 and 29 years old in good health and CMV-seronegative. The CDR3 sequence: CAAQGGPLSYEQYF. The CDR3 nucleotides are TGTGCCGCGCAAGGGGGCCCCCTCTCCTACGAGCAGTACTTC.